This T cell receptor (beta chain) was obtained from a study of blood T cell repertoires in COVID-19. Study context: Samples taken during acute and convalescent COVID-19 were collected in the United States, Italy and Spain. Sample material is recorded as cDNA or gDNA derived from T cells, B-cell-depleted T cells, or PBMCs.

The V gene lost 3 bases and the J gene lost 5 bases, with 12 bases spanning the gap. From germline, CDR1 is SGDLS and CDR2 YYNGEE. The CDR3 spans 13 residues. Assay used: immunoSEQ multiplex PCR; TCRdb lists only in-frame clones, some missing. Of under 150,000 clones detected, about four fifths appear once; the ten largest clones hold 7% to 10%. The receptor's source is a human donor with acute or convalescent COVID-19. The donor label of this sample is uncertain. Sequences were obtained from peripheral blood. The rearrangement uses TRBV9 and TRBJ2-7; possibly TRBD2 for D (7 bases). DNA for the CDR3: TGTGCCAGCAGCGCTCCGGGGGGCCACGAGCAGTACTTC. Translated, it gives CASSAPGGHEQYF.